Listed here are 29 T cell receptor beta chains from one sample, sequenced in a study of blood T cells in healthy people across ages. Through a sample-barcoded 5' primer and a J-beta primer mix, a second PCR was run for about 7 to 12 cycles. Each CDR3 protein gets one entry after TCRdb re-called the 5' RACE reads with MiXCR. The sample carries some 1.4 million distinct CDR3 sequences, around 42% recorded once. The sample comprised blood. These receptors originate from a woman younger than 35 in good health.

This chain links TRBV6-6 with TRBJ2-5, with 8 bases matching TRBD1. Germline V gives CDR1 MNHNY, CDR2 SVGAGI (reference sequence). Trimming at V came to 2 bases and at J to 4 bases, leaving 3 bases not matched to a gene. The CDR3 consists of 14 residues. CDR3 protein: CASSYAGGPETQYF. Here the CDR3 DNA reads TGTGCCAGCAGTTACGCAGGGGGCCCAGAGACCCAGTACTTC.

This clonotype was counted a few times. The chain joins TRBV7-2 to TRBJ1-3; D remains ambiguous. The germline CDR1 and CDR2 sequences are SGHTA and FQGNSA. This CDR3 is 15 amino acids long. Trimming took 6 bases from V and 0 from J, leaving 12 bases between them. Written as DNA, the CDR3 is TGTGCCAGCAGTCGTACAGCGATCTCTGGAAACACCATATATTTT. Its protein is CASSRTAISGNTIYF.

V and J are TRBV9 and TRBJ2-1, with D maybe TRBD1 (6 bases). Germline loops: CDR1 SGDLS, CDR2 YYNGEE. The V and J ends lost 0 bases and 5 bases respectively, with 12 bases between them. The CDR3 totals 15 residues. For the CDR3, the DNA is TGTGCCAGCAGCGTAGATTTGGGGGCCAACAATGAGCAGTTCTTC. Protein: CASSVDLGANNEQFF.

This clonotype has just a few counts. The chain combines TRBV2 with TRBJ2-7; D might be TRBD1 (6 bases). CDR1 is SNHLY and CDR2 is FYNNEI in the germline V gene. This CDR3 is built from 13 residues. The CDR3: CASLQGSSYEQYF. The CDR3 DNA sequence: TGTGCTTCGCTACAGGGAAGCTCCTACGAGCAGTACTTC.

This clonotype was found a few times. The J gene is TRBJ1-2, the V gene TRBV12-3 or TRBV12-4; TRBD1 might be the D (5 bases). V was shortened by 6 bases and J by 8 bases, with 16 bases between the two germline ends. This CDR3 spans 13 amino acids. The CDR3 coding sequence is TGTGCCAGCAGCGCCGGGACTCCCTGGGGCTACACCTTC. As protein: CASSAGTPWGYTF.

This clonotype has just a few counts. V usage is TRBV5-1 and J usage is TRBJ2-7, with D perhaps TRBD1 or TRBD2 (6 bases each). V shed 1 base and J shed 7 bases, with 21 bases lying between them. The length of the CDR3 is 16 residues. The V gene's germline CDR1 is SGHRS and CDR2 YFSETQ. The CDR3 reads CASSLNPGGRGEEQYF. DNA of the CDR3: TGCGCCAGCAGCTTGAACCCCGGGGGCAGGGGAGAAGAGCAGTACTTC.

The chain combines TRBV7-9 with TRBJ2-5; D is unclear. The CDR3 runs 11 residues. Per the germline V gene, CDR1 is SEHNR and CDR2 is FQNEAQ (reference sequence). V lost 4 bases and J 10 bases, leaving 10 bases between the germline ends. This CDR3 is CASSSNLDQYF. Written as DNA, the CDR3 is TGTGCCAGCAGCTCTAATTTGGACCAGTACTTC.

This clonotype has a handful of counts. This rearrangement joins TRBV7-9 to TRBJ2-6, with TRBD1 matching 12 bases. This CDR3 has 17 amino acids. J gave up 2 bases and V 3 bases, and 2 bases lay outside the gene matches. The germline V gene has CDR1 SEHNR and CDR2 FQNEAQ (reference sequence). CDR3 nucleotide sequence: TGTGCCAGCAGCTTGGGACAGGGGGCAACTGGGGCCAACGTCCTGACTTTC. Its translation: CASSLGQGATGANVLTF.

The table lists this clonotype with a count of one. The chain has TRBV6-6 and TRBJ2-3; 9 nucleotides line up with TRBD2. Trimming removed 10 bases from V and 2 bases from J; junction bases left unmatched: 13. CDR3 length equals 16 residues. Germline CDR1 MNHNY, CDR2 SVGAGI (reference sequence). The CDR3 DNA sequence: TGTGCCACTAAAAGGGGACTAGCCGAGTACACAGATACGCAGTATTTT. It is translated as CATKRGLAEYTDTQYF.

This clonotype was observed a few times. The CDR3 nucleotides read TGTGCCAGCAGTTCGGACCAGGGGGCGGTCCTTAGCTCCTACGAGCAGTACTTC. It yields the protein CASSSDQGAVLSSYEQYF. V usage is TRBV28 and J usage is TRBJ2-7; 8 bases are shared with TRBD1. This CDR3 comprises 18 residues. Per germline, CDR1 MDHEN and CDR2 SYDVKM. The junction had 14 bases not matched to a gene; V was cut back by 4 bases and J by 0 bases.

The chain carries TRBV12-3 or TRBV12-4 and TRBJ2-1, with TRBD2 as a possible D gene (7 bases). The CDR3 loop spans 13 amino acids. V lost 5 bases and J 6 bases, leaving 11 bases between the germline ends. As DNA, the CDR3 is TGTGCCAGCAGTGGGGGGGGGCCCAATGAGCAGTTCTTC. Translated: CASSGGGPNEQFF.

This clonotype appeared a few times. This chain connects TRBV5-1 to TRBJ1-4; D unclear. The CDR3 covers 13 residues. Trimming pared 4 bases from V and 4 bases from J, leaving 8 bases between. Germline V gene sequence: CDR1 SGHRS, CDR2 YFSETQ. Written as DNA, the CDR3 is TGCGCCAGCAGCGGCACAGATAATGAAAAACTGTTTTTT. It specifies CASSGTDNEKLFF.

The chain combines TRBV4-1 with TRBJ2-7; 11 bases map to TRBD2. The V gene end was trimmed by 1 base and the J gene end by 7 bases; junction bases not matched to a gene: 9. This CDR3 has 16 amino acids. The V gene's germline CDR1 is MGHRA and CDR2 YSYEKL. The CDR3 sequence: CASSQGLAGTTKEQYF. The CDR3 nucleotides read TGCGCCAGCAGCCAAGGACTAGCGGGGACCACTAAGGAGCAGTACTTC.

The chain employs TRBV6-2 or TRBV6-3 and TRBJ2-2, with TRBD1 identical over 8 bases. The V gene end was trimmed by 2 bases and the J gene end by 4 bases; junction bases not matched to a gene: 3. Germline-derived CDR1 and CDR2 are MNHEY and SVGEGT. This CDR3 is built from 15 residues. The CDR3 nucleotides are TGTGCCAGCAGTTACGCAGGGGGCGGCACCGGGGAGCTGTTTTTT. Translation gives CASSYAGGGTGELFF.

The rearrangement uses TRBV20-1 and TRBJ2-1, with TRBD2 matching 8 bases. This CDR3 is 15 amino acids long. Germline V lookup: CDR1 DFQATT, CDR2 SNEGSKA (reference sequence). Germline trimming cut 2 bases from V and 5 bases from J; bases unmatched to any gene: 8. The CDR3 protein is CSARQPGGANNEQFF. The CDR3 bases are TGCAGTGCTAGACAACCCGGGGGGGCAAACAATGAGCAGTTCTTC.

Notes on this clonotype: Mismatch with germline at one junction end may stem from a read error. The chain uses TRBV9 and TRBJ1-6; D might be TRBD1 (6 bases). This CDR3 has 15 residues. In germline, CDR1 is SGDLS, CDR2 YYNGEE. CDR3 region: CASSVGGGSDSPLHF. The CDR3 region has the DNA TGTGCAAGCAGCGTAGGGGGTGGCTCGGATTCACCCCTCCACTTT. Based on the CDR3 plus reference TRBV9 and TRBJ1-6, the full variable domain is DSGVTQTPKHLITATGQRVTLRCSPRSGDLSVYWYQQSLDQGLQFLIQYYNGEERAKGNILERFSAQQFPDLHSELNLSSLELGDSALYFCASSVGGGSDSPLHFGNGTRLTVT.

The sample holds a few counts of this clonotype. The chain joins TRBV3-1 to TRBJ2-1; 9 bases agree with TRBD1. The CDR3 has 15 residues. Germline V lookup: CDR1 LGHDT, CDR2 YNNKEL (reference sequence). The V and J ends lost 4 bases and 2 bases, in that order; junction bases with no gene match: 3. CDR3 nucleotides: TGTGCCAGCAGCCGGGACAGGGAGCCCTACAATGAGCAGTTCTTC. It yields the protein CASSRDREPYNEQFF.

The CDR3 DNA follows: TGTGCCAGCAAGTCGGACGCCGCGAACACCGGGGAGCTGTTTTTT. As protein: CASKSDAANTGELFF. The chain joins TRBV6-6 to TRBJ2-2; no firm D call. In germline, CDR1 is MNHNY, CDR2 SVGAGI (reference sequence). V gave up 7 bases and J gave up 0 bases, with 12 bases separating them. The CDR3 is 15 amino acids.

This clonotype was seen a few times. The junction departs from germline at one end; a sequencing error may be responsible. The chain uses TRBV20-1 and TRBJ1-5; D remains unclear. The CDR3 length is 16 residues. Looked up from germline, CDR1 is DFQATT and CDR2 is SNEGSKA (reference sequence). The CDR3 nucleotides read TGCAGTACTAGTGTAGAGAGTTTAAATAGCAATCAGCCCCAGCATTTT. Its translation: CSTSVESLNSNQPQHF.

This rearrangement joins TRBV9 to TRBJ2-1, with D possibly matching TRBD2 (5 bases). Trimming took off 6 bases at V and 7 bases at J, with 17 bases between the two ends. Per germline, CDR1 SGDLS and CDR2 YYNGEE. The CDR3 covers 14 residues. The CDR3 DNA follows: TGTGCCAGCACGAGCGGACGGCATTCAAATGAGCAGTTCTTC. Amino acids: CASTSGRHSNEQFF. The complete variable domain, with remaining parts taken from reference TRBV9 and TRBJ2-1, reads DSGVTQTPKHLITATGQRVTLRCSPRSGDLSVYWYQQSLDQGLQFLIQYYNGEERAKGNILERFSAQQFPDLHSELNLSSLELGDSALYFCASTSGRHSNEQFFGPGTRLTVL.

The chain links TRBV6-1 to TRBJ2-3, with D hard to call. The CDR3 is 13 residues long. CDR1 MNHNS and CDR2 SASEGT come from the germline V gene. V shed 1 base and J shed 4 bases, with 6 bases lying between them. The CDR3 nucleotides are TGTGCCAGCAGTGAAGTTGGATCAGATACGCAGTATTTT. Its translation: CASSEVGSDTQYF.

This clonotype was recorded many times. The V and J genes are TRBV27 and TRBJ2-3; 13 positions match TRBD2. The junction had 7 bases not matched to a gene; V was cut back by 6 bases and J by 4 bases. The CDR3 loop spans 16 amino acids. The germline V gene encodes CDR1 MNHEY and CDR2 SMNVEV (reference sequence). The CDR3 region has the DNA TGTGCCAGCAGCCTCGGACTAGCGGGAGTCTCAGATACGCAGTATTTT. This translates into CASSLGLAGVSDTQYF.

The chain combines TRBV28 with TRBJ2-3; 9 bases fit TRBD1. With V trimmed by 5 bases and J by 0 bases, 9 bases remained unmatched. CDR1 and CDR2 (germline): MDHEN, SYDVKM. The CDR3 runs 17 residues. As DNA, the CDR3 is TGTGCCAGCAGTCACCCCCCCGGGACAGGGAGCACAGATACGCAGTATTTT. This codes for CASSHPPGTGSTDTQYF.

This clonotype is a singleton in its sample. This may be a read error: a much more frequent sequence differs by one nucleotide. This sequence joins TRBV10-3 and TRBJ1-1; D is possibly TRBD1 (5 bases). Between the trimmed V and J ends, which lost 1 base and 1 base, there was a span of 7 bases. The CDR3 is made up of 14 amino acids. Germline V gives CDR1 ENHRY, CDR2 SYGVKD. DNA of the CDR3: TGTGCCATCAGTGAGTGGGGCCAGAACACTGAAGCTTTCTTT. Encoded protein: CAISEWGQNTEAFF.

The V call is TRBV20-1, the J call TRBJ1-4; 7 nucleotides match TRBD1. The germline V gene has CDR1 DFQATT and CDR2 SNEGSKA (reference sequence). This CDR3 has 14 amino acids. The junction had 4 bases not matched to a gene; V was cut back by 6 bases and J by 0 bases. The CDR3 DNA reads as TGCAGTGCCGGGACAGAGGCAACTAATGAAAAACTGTTTTTT. As protein: CSAGTEATNEKLFF.

The rearrangement links TRBV7-2 to TRBJ1-1, with TRBD1 identical over 8 bases. J lost 4 bases, V lost 6 bases, and 19 bases had no gene match. This CDR3 has 18 residues. Per the germline V gene, CDR1 is SGHTA and CDR2 is FQGNSA. The CDR3 spells CASRVGLAGGDRGTEAFF. The DNA for the CDR3 is TGTGCCAGCAGGGTAGGGTTGGCAGGGGGCGATCGGGGCACTGAAGCTTTCTTT.

The chain uses TRBV10-3 and TRBJ1-1; D gene ambiguous. V was clipped by 0 bases and J by 0 bases, with 5 bases between them. The CDR3 covers 14 residues. Germline V gene data show CDR1 as ENHRY and CDR2 as SYGVKD. CDR3 in DNA: TGTGCCATCAGTGAGTCGGGATTGAACACTGAAGCTTTCTTT. This translates into CAISESGLNTEAFF.

This clonotype turned up a few times. The V call is TRBV10-1, the J call TRBJ2-3; tentatively, D is TRBD1 (6 bases). The V end was cut by 3 bases, the J end by 6 bases, with 13 bases between. Germline assignment: CDR1 WNHNN and CDR2 SYGVQD (reference sequence). This CDR3 is 14 amino acids long. CDR3 sequence: CASSEDRIRDTQYF. CDR3 in DNA: TGCGCCAGCAGTGAAGACAGGATCCGCGATACGCAGTATTTT.

This clonotype came up a few times. This chain connects TRBV4-1 to TRBJ2-7; D remains unclear. With 4 bases removed from V and 2 bases from J, the gap between germline ends came to 15 bases. This CDR3 is 15 amino acids long. Per germline, CDR1 MGHRA and CDR2 YSYEKL. The CDR3 loop reads CASSPDERRPYEQYF. As DNA, the CDR3 is TGCGCCAGCAGCCCAGACGAACGGCGGCCCTACGAGCAGTACTTC.